This T cell receptor (beta chain) was recovered during a study of shared clonotypes between healthy human individuals. In regard to this clone: Its antigen is unknown.

Germline CDR1 SGHRS, CDR2 YFSETQ. The CDR3 loop spans 14 amino acids. Trimming took off 8 bases at V and 3 bases at J, with 14 bases between the two ends. The study, taken as a whole, reports: It was the non-shared clonotypes that had lower generation probabilities than clonotypes shared by all four donors.

The protocol was immunoSEQ multiplex PCR, while the TCRdb copy is restricted to in-frame clones and leaves out a portion. The data show roughly 2.4 million clones, around 95% seen once. The sequence was obtained from a man between 18 and 29 years old in good health. The chain recombines TRBV5-1 with TRBJ2-2; tentatively, D is TRBD2 (5 bases). Sample: naive CD4+ T cells sorted from blood. Subset specified: CD45RA+ positively selected. The CDR3 region is CASKEEVDTGELFF. In nucleotides, the CDR3 is TGCGCCAGTAAGGAGGAGGTGGACACCGGGGAGCTGTTTTTT.